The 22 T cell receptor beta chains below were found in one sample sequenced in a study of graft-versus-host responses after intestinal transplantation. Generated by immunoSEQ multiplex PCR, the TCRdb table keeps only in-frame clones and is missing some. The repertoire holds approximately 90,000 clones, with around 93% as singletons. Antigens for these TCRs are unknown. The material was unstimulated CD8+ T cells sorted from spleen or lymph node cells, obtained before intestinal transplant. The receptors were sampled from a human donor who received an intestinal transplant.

Here the CDR3 reads CASSLASELYNEQFF. The DNA of the CDR3 is TGTGCCAGCAGCTTAGCCAGCGAACTCTACAATGAGCAGTTCTTC. The J gene is TRBJ2-1, the V gene TRBV7-6, with D uncertain. Looked up from germline, CDR1 is SGHVS and CDR2 is FNYEAQ. V was clipped by 0 bases and J by 3 bases, with 9 bases between them. CDR3 size: 15 residues. The full variable domain, its missing parts supplied by reference TRBV7-6 and TRBJ2-1, is GAGVSQSPRYKVTKRGQDVALRCDPISGHVSLYWYRQALGQGPEFLTYFNYEAQQDKSGLPNDRFSAERPEGSISTLTIQRTEQRDSAMYRCASSLASELYNEQFFGPGTRLTVL.

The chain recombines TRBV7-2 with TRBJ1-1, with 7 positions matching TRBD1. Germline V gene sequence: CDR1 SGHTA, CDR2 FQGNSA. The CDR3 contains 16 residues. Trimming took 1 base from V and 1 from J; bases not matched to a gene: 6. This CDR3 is CASSLVPGQRNTEAFF. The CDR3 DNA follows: TGTGCCAGCAGCTTAGTACCGGGACAGAGGAACACTGAAGCTTTCTTT. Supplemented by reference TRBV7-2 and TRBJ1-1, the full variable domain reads GAGVSQSPSNKVTEKGKDVELRCDPISGHTALYWYRQSLGQGLEFLIYFQGNSAPDKSGLPSDRFSAERTGGSVSTLTIQRTQQEDSAVYLCASSLVPGQRNTEAFFGQGTRLTVV.

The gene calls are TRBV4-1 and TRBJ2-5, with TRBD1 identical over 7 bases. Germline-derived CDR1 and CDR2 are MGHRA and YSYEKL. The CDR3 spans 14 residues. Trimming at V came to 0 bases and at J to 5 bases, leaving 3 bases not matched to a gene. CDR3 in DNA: TGCGCCAGCAGCCAAGACAGGGGGTGGGAGACCCAGTACTTC. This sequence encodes CASSQDRGWETQYF.

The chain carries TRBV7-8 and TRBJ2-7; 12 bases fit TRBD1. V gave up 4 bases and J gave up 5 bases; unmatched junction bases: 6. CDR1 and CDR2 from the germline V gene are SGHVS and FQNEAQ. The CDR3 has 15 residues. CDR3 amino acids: CASSSPGQGANEQYF. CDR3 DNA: TGTGCCAGCAGCTCTCCGGGACAGGGGGCGAACGAGCAGTACTTC.

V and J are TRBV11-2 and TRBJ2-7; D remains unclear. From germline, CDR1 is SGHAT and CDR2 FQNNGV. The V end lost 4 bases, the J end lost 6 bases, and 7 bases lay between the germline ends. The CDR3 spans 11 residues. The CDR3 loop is CASSSQAEQYF. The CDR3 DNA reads TGTGCCAGCAGCTCCCAGGCCGAGCAGTACTTC.

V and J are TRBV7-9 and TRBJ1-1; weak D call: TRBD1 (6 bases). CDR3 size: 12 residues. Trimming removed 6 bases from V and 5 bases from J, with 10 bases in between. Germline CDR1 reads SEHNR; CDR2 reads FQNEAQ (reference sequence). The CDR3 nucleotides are TGTGCCAGCAGTAGGGACATAACTGAAGCTTTCTTT. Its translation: CASSRDITEAFF.

The CDR3 nucleotides are TGTGCCAGCAGTTACGGGACAGGGGGCGGGAATGAGCAGTTCTTC. Protein: CASSYGTGGGNEQFF. This chain links TRBV6-5 with TRBJ2-1; 12 nucleotides align to TRBD1. The V gene end was trimmed by 2 bases and the J gene end by 7 bases; junction bases not matched to a gene: 3. CDR1 MNHEY and CDR2 SVGAGI come from the germline V gene. The CDR3 loop spans 15 amino acids.

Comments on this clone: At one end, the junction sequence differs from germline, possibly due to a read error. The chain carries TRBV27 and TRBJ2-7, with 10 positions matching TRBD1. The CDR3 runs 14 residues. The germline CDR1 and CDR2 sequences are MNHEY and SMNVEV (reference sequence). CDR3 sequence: CTSSFGTGAYEQYF. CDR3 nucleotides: TGTACCAGCAGTTTCGGGACAGGGGCATACGAGCAGTACTTC.

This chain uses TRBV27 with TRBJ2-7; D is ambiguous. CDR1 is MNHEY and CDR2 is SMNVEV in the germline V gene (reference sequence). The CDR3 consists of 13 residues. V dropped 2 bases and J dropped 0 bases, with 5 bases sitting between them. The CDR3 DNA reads TGTGCCAGCAGTTTACAGGCCTCCTACGAGCAGTACTTC. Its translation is CASSLQASYEQYF.

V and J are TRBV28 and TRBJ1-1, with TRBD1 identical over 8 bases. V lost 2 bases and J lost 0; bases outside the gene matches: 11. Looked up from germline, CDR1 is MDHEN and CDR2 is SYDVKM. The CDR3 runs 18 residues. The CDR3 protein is CASSLHGTGRSLNTEAFF. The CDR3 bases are TGTGCCAGCAGTTTACATGGGACAGGACGATCATTGAACACTGAAGCTTTCTTT.

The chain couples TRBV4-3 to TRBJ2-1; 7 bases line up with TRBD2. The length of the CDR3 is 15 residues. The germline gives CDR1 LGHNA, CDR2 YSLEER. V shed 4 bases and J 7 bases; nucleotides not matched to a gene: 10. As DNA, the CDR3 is TGCGCCAGCAGCCCTCGCACATGGGGGGGGAATGAGCAGTTCTTC. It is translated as CASSPRTWGGNEQFF.

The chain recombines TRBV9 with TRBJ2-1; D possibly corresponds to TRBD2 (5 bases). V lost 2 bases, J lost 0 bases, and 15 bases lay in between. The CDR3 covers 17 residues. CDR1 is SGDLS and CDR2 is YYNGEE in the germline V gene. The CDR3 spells CASSVRAVPSSYNEQFF. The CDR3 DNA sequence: TGTGCCAGCAGCGTGAGGGCAGTGCCGAGCTCCTACAATGAGCAGTTCTTC.

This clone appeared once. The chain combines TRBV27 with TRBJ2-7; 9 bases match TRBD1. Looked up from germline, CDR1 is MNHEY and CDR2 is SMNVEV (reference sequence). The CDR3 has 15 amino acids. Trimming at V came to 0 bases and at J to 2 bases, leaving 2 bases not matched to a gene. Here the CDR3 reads CASSLSGQGTYEQYF. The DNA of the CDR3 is TGTGCCAGCAGTTTATCGGGACAGGGCACCTACGAGCAGTACTTC.

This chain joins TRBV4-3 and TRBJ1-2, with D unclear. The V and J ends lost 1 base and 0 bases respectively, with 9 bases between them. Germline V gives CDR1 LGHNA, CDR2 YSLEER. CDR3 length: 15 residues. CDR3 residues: CASSQVRDSNYGYTF. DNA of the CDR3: TGCGCCAGCAGCCAAGTTCGAGACTCTAACTATGGCTACACCTTC.

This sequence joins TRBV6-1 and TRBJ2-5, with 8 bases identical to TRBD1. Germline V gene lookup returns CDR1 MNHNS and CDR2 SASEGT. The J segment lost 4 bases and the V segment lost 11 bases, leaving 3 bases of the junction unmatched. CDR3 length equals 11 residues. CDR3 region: CAGGQGETQYF. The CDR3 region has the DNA TGTGCCGGCGGACAGGGAGAGACCCAGTACTTC.

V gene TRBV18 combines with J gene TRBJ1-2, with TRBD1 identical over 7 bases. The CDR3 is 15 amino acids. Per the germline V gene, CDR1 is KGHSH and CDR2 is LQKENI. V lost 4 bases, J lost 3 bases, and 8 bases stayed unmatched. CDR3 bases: TGTGCCAGCTCACGCGCGACAGGGCGCGACTATGGCTACACCTTC. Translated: CASSRATGRDYGYTF.

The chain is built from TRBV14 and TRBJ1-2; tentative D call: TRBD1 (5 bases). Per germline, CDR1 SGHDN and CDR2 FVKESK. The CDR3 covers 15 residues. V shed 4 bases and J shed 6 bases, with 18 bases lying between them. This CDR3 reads CASSPLGPALDGYTF. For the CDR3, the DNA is TGTGCCAGCAGCCCCCTGGGGCCCGCGCTGGATGGCTACACCTTC.

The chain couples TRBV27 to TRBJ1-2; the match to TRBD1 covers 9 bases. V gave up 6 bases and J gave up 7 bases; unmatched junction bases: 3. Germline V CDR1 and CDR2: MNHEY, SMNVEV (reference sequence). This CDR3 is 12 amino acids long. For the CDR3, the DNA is TGTGCCAGCAGAGGACAGGGGCTTGGCTACACCTTC. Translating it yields CASRGQGLGYTF.

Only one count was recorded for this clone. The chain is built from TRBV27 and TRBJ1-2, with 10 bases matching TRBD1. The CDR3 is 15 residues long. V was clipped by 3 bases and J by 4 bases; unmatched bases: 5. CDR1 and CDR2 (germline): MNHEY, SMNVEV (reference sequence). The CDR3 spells CASSLDRGYIYGYTF. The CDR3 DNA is TGTGCCAGCAGTTTGGACAGGGGGTATATCTATGGCTACACCTTC.

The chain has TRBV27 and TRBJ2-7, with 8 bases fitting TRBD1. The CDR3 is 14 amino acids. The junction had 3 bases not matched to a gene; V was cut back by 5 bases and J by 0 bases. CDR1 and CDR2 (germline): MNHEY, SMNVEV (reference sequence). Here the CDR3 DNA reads TGTGCCAGCAGTCTCGACAGGGGCTCCTACGAGCAGTACTTC. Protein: CASSLDRGSYEQYF.

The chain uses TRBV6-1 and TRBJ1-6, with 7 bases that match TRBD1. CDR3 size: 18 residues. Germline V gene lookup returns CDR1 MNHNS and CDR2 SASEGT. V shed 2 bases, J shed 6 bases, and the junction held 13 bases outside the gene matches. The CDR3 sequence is CASSERGQTEITNSPLHF. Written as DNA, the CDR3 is TGTGCCAGCAGTGAAAGGGGACAGACCGAAATAACTAATTCACCCCTCCACTTT.

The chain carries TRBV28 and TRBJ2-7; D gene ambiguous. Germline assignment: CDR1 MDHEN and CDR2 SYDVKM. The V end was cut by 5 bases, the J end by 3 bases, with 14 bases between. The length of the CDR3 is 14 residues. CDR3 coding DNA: TGTGCCAGCAGTGGTCACGAGACAAACTACGAGCAGTACTTC. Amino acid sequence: CASSGHETNYEQYF.